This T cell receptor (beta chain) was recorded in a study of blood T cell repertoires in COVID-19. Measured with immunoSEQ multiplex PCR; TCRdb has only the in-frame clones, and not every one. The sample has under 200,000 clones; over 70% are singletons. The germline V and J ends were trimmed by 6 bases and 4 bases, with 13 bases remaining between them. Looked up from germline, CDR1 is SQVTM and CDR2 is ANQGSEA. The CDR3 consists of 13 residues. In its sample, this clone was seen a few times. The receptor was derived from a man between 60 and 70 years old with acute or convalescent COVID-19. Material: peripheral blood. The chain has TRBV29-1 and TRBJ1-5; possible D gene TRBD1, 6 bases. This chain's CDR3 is CSVGGEGNQPQHF. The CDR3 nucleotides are TGCAGCGTAGGGGGGGAGGGGAATCAGCCCCAGCATTTT.